This T cell receptor beta chain was recorded in a study of prognosis after radiotherapy for stage I lung cancer. For the study at large: Not a single patient was given any concurrent therapy alongside stereotactic body radiotherapy, also referred to as SBRT. In a few patients, distant metastases developed after radiotherapy (median approximately 7 months), whereas around 16 patients showed no significant progression. Study observations and caveats: TRBV and TRBJ gene usage reportedly differed between patients with and without metastases.

This clonotype was picked up many times. Its antigen is currently unknown. Using two-round multiplex PCR, the authors amplified TCR beta CDR3 from genomic DNA. Every TRBV and TRBJ gene had its own specific primer in first-round PCR. Universal primers primed the second round of PCR. TCRdb re-called the multiplex PCR reads with MiXCR, one entry per CDR3 protein. The data show about 51,000 distinct CDR3 sequences, less than 45% seen once. Germline assignment: CDR1 GTSNPN and CDR2 SVGIG (reference sequence). The V segment lost 1 base and the J segment 7 bases; nucleotides outside the gene matches: 4. This CDR3 spans 13 amino acids.

The sample in question was PBMCs, obtained before or after stereotactic body radiation therapy (not recorded which). The chain employs TRBV30 and TRBJ2-5; 9 bases agree with TRBD1. The source is a donor at least 50 years old with non-small cell lung cancer. Here the CDR3 reads CAWSGLTGGTQYF. CDR3 nucleotide sequence: TGTGCCTGGAGTGGGTTGACAGGGGGGACCCAGTACTTC.